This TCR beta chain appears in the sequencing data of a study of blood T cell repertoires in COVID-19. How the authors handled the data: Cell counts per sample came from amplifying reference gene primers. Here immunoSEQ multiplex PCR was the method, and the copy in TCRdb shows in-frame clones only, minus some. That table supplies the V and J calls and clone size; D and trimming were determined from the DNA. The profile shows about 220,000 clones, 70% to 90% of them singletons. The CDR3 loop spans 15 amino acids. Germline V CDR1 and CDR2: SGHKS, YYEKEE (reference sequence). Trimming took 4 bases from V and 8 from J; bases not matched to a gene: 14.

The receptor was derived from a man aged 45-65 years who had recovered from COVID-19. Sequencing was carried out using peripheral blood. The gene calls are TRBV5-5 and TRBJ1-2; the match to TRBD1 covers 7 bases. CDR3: CASSPTGAPWEGYTF. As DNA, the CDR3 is TGTGCCAGCAGCCCCACAGGGGCCCCCTGGGAAGGCTACACCTTC.